One and the same sample provided the 9 T cell receptor beta chains below, sequenced in a study of cytomegalovirus exposure and HLA in healthy donors. Assay used: immunoSEQ multiplex PCR; TCRdb lists only in-frame clones, some missing. The sample lists around 86,000 clones, 85% to 95% occurring once. The sequencing input was PBMCs. These receptor sequences come from a woman in her 30s in good health and CMV-seropositive.

The V gene is TRBV23-1, the J gene TRBJ1-5, with a weak D call TRBD1 (5 bases). TRBV23-1 belongs to the ORF category, with a function that is uncertain. Trimming shortened V by 4 bases and J by 4 bases, and 14 bases separated the two germline ends. This CDR3 region has 15 residues. This CDR3 is CASSLRGGDNQPQHF. The DNA of the CDR3 is TGCGCCAGCAGTCTCCGGGGGGGGGATAATCAGCCCCAGCATTTT.

This clone is a singleton in its sample. J is TRBJ2-7 and V is TRBV9; 7 bases match TRBD1. CDR3 size: 15 residues. From germline, CDR1 is SGDLS and CDR2 YYNGEE. V gave up 0 bases and J gave up 3 bases; unmatched junction bases: 6. The CDR3 DNA reads TGTGCCAGCAGCGTAGGAGGGACAGCTTACTACGAGCAGTACTTC. Its translation is CASSVGGTAYYEQYF. Using reference TRBV9 and TRBJ2-7 for the parts outside the CDR3, the full variable domain is DSGVTQTPKHLITATGQRVTLRCSPRSGDLSVYWYQQSLDQGLQFLIQYYNGEERAKGNILERFSAQQFPDLHSELNLSSLELGDSALYFCASSVGGTAYYEQYFGPGTRLTVT.

Here the CDR3 DNA reads TGTGCCAGCAGTTTATCGACGGGATTTAACTATGGCTACACCTTC. Encoded protein: CASSLSTGFNYGYTF. V and J are TRBV27 and TRBJ1-2, with D hard to call. CDR1 is MNHEY, CDR2 SMNVEV, per germline (reference sequence). The CDR3 extends over 15 amino acids. V dropped 0 bases and J dropped 1 base, with 9 bases sitting between them.

The rearrangement joins TRBV27 to TRBJ2-3, with 15 bases that match TRBD2. CDR1 and CDR2 (germline): MNHEY, SMNVEV (reference sequence). The V gene end was trimmed by 5 bases and the J gene end by 8 bases; junction bases not matched to a gene: 8. This CDR3 contains 16 residues. The CDR3 DNA follows: TGTGCCAGCAGTCCAGGGACTAGCGGGGGGTTCGGTACGCAGTATTTT. Translating it yields CASSPGTSGGFGTQYF.

This sequence joins TRBV5-1 and TRBJ2-5; TRBD1 is a possible D gene (6 bases). Per the germline V gene, CDR1 is SGHRS and CDR2 is YFSETQ. The CDR3 runs to 15 residues. Trimming removed 3 bases from V and 3 bases from J, with 15 bases in between. The CDR3 reads CASSSSGTIEETQYF. CDR3 sequence (DNA): TGCGCCAGCAGCTCGTCCGGGACAATCGAAGAGACCCAGTACTTC.

The V call is TRBV5-1, the J call TRBJ1-4; TRBD1 matches 9 bases. J was trimmed by 0 bases and V by 3 bases; bases with no gene match: 9. This CDR3 has 18 residues. From germline, CDR1 is SGHRS and CDR2 YFSETQ. The CDR3 loop reads CASSWTGTGIATNEKLFF. The CDR3 coding sequence is TGCGCCAGCAGCTGGACCGGGACAGGGATTGCAACTAATGAAAAACTGTTTTTT.

The chain recombines TRBV29-1 with TRBJ2-3; 10 bases align to TRBD1. CDR3 length: 16 amino acids. The trim removed 6 bases at V and 1 base at J, leaving 10 bases unmatched. Germline V CDR1 and CDR2: SQVTM, ANQGSEA. This CDR3 reads CSVQGGTGDRTDTQYF. The CDR3 DNA sequence: TGCAGCGTCCAGGGGGGGACAGGGGATCGCACAGATACGCAGTATTTT.

CDR3 bases: TGTGCCATCAGTAGTTCACTAGCGGGAGGACGGTACACCGGGGAGCTGTTTTTT. Its protein product is CAISSSLAGGRYTGELFF. The chain combines TRBV10-3 with TRBJ2-2; TRBD2 matches 12 bases. This CDR3 region has 18 residues. Germline assignment: CDR1 ENHRY and CDR2 SYGVKD. V shed 5 bases and J 3 bases; nucleotides not matched to a gene: 10.

J is TRBJ2-2 and V is TRBV27; no clear D. The germline gives CDR1 MNHEY, CDR2 SMNVEV (reference sequence). V was pared by 3 bases and J by 6 bases, with 8 bases between. The CDR3 totals 13 residues. The CDR3 sequence: CASSFSSSGELFF. In DNA form, the CDR3 reads TGTGCCAGCAGTTTCTCCAGTTCCGGGGAGCTGTTTTTT.